The T cell receptor beta chain described here comes from a study of CD8 T cells in Susac syndrome. CDR3 length equals 14 residues. Germline V gene lookup returns CDR1 KGHSH and CDR2 LQKENI. With 6 bases removed from V and 1 base from J, the gap between germline ends came to 13 bases. CD8+ and CD4+ T cells taken from blood had their TCR beta sequenced. FACS enriched CD8+ TEMRA cells, while bulk CD8+ and CD4+ were negatively isolated. Study findings and constraints: The number of individuals included in the study's TCR sequencing and HLA analysis was acknowledged as relatively small.

To note about this clonotype: Its antigen is not identified.

With random hexamers, reverse transcription was performed on about 0.5 to 1 ug of RNA. TCRdb independently ran MiXCR on the immunoSEQ multiplex PCR reads; one entry per CDR3 protein. The sample shows around 140,000 distinct CDR3 sequences, 94% of them seen only once. The specimen sequenced was CD4+ T cells from PBMCs. The sequence derives from a human donor in good health. The chain combines TRBV18 with TRBJ2-7; D may be TRBD2 (6 bases). The CDR3 DNA reads TGTGCCAGCTCGCCCTTTGGGAGGTCCTACGAGCAGTACTTC. Residues: CASSPFGRSYEQYF.